This T cell receptor beta chain was obtained from a study of cytomegalovirus exposure and HLA in healthy donors. Study-level findings and limits: In a later analysis, HLA-C alleles had the fewest associated TCRs, DRB1 alleles the most. Earlier analysis looked at TCR beta V segments, and most were productive about 90% or about 30% of the time.

The CDR3 is 13 amino acids. Germline V gene lookup returns CDR1 MNHEY and CDR2 SVGAGI. V lost 5 bases to trimming and J lost 6 bases; unmatched junction nucleotides: 7. Worth noting for this clone: Its matching antigen is unknown.

PCR involved 60 Vbeta and 13 Jbeta primers. This table comes from immunoSEQ multiplex PCR, and its TCRdb copy is limited to in-frame clones, with some not included. The data hold 90,000 to 120,000 clones, with around 77% observed a single time. This receptor was obtained from a man aged 18 to 29 in good health and CMV-seronegative. The V and J genes are TRBV6-5 and TRBJ2-7; TRBD1 matches 7 bases. The sequencing input was PBMCs. In DNA, the CDR3 is TGTGCCAGCAGTCAACCTAGGGGGCGCGAGCAGTACTTC. Protein sequence: CASSQPRGREQYF.